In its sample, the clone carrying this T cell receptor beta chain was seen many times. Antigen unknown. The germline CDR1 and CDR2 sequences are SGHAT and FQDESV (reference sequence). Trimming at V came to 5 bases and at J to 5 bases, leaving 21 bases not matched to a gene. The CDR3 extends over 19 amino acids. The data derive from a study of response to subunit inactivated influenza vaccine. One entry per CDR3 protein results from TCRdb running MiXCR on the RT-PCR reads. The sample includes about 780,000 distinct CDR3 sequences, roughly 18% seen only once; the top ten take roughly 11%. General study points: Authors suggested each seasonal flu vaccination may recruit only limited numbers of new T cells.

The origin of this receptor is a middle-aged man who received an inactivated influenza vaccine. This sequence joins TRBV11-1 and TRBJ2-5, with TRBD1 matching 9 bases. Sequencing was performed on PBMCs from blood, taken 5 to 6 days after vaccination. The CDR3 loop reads CASSSKTGTGLDFRETQYF. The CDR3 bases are TGTGCCAGCAGCAGTAAGACCGGGACAGGGCTTGATTTTCGGGAGACCCAGTACTTC.